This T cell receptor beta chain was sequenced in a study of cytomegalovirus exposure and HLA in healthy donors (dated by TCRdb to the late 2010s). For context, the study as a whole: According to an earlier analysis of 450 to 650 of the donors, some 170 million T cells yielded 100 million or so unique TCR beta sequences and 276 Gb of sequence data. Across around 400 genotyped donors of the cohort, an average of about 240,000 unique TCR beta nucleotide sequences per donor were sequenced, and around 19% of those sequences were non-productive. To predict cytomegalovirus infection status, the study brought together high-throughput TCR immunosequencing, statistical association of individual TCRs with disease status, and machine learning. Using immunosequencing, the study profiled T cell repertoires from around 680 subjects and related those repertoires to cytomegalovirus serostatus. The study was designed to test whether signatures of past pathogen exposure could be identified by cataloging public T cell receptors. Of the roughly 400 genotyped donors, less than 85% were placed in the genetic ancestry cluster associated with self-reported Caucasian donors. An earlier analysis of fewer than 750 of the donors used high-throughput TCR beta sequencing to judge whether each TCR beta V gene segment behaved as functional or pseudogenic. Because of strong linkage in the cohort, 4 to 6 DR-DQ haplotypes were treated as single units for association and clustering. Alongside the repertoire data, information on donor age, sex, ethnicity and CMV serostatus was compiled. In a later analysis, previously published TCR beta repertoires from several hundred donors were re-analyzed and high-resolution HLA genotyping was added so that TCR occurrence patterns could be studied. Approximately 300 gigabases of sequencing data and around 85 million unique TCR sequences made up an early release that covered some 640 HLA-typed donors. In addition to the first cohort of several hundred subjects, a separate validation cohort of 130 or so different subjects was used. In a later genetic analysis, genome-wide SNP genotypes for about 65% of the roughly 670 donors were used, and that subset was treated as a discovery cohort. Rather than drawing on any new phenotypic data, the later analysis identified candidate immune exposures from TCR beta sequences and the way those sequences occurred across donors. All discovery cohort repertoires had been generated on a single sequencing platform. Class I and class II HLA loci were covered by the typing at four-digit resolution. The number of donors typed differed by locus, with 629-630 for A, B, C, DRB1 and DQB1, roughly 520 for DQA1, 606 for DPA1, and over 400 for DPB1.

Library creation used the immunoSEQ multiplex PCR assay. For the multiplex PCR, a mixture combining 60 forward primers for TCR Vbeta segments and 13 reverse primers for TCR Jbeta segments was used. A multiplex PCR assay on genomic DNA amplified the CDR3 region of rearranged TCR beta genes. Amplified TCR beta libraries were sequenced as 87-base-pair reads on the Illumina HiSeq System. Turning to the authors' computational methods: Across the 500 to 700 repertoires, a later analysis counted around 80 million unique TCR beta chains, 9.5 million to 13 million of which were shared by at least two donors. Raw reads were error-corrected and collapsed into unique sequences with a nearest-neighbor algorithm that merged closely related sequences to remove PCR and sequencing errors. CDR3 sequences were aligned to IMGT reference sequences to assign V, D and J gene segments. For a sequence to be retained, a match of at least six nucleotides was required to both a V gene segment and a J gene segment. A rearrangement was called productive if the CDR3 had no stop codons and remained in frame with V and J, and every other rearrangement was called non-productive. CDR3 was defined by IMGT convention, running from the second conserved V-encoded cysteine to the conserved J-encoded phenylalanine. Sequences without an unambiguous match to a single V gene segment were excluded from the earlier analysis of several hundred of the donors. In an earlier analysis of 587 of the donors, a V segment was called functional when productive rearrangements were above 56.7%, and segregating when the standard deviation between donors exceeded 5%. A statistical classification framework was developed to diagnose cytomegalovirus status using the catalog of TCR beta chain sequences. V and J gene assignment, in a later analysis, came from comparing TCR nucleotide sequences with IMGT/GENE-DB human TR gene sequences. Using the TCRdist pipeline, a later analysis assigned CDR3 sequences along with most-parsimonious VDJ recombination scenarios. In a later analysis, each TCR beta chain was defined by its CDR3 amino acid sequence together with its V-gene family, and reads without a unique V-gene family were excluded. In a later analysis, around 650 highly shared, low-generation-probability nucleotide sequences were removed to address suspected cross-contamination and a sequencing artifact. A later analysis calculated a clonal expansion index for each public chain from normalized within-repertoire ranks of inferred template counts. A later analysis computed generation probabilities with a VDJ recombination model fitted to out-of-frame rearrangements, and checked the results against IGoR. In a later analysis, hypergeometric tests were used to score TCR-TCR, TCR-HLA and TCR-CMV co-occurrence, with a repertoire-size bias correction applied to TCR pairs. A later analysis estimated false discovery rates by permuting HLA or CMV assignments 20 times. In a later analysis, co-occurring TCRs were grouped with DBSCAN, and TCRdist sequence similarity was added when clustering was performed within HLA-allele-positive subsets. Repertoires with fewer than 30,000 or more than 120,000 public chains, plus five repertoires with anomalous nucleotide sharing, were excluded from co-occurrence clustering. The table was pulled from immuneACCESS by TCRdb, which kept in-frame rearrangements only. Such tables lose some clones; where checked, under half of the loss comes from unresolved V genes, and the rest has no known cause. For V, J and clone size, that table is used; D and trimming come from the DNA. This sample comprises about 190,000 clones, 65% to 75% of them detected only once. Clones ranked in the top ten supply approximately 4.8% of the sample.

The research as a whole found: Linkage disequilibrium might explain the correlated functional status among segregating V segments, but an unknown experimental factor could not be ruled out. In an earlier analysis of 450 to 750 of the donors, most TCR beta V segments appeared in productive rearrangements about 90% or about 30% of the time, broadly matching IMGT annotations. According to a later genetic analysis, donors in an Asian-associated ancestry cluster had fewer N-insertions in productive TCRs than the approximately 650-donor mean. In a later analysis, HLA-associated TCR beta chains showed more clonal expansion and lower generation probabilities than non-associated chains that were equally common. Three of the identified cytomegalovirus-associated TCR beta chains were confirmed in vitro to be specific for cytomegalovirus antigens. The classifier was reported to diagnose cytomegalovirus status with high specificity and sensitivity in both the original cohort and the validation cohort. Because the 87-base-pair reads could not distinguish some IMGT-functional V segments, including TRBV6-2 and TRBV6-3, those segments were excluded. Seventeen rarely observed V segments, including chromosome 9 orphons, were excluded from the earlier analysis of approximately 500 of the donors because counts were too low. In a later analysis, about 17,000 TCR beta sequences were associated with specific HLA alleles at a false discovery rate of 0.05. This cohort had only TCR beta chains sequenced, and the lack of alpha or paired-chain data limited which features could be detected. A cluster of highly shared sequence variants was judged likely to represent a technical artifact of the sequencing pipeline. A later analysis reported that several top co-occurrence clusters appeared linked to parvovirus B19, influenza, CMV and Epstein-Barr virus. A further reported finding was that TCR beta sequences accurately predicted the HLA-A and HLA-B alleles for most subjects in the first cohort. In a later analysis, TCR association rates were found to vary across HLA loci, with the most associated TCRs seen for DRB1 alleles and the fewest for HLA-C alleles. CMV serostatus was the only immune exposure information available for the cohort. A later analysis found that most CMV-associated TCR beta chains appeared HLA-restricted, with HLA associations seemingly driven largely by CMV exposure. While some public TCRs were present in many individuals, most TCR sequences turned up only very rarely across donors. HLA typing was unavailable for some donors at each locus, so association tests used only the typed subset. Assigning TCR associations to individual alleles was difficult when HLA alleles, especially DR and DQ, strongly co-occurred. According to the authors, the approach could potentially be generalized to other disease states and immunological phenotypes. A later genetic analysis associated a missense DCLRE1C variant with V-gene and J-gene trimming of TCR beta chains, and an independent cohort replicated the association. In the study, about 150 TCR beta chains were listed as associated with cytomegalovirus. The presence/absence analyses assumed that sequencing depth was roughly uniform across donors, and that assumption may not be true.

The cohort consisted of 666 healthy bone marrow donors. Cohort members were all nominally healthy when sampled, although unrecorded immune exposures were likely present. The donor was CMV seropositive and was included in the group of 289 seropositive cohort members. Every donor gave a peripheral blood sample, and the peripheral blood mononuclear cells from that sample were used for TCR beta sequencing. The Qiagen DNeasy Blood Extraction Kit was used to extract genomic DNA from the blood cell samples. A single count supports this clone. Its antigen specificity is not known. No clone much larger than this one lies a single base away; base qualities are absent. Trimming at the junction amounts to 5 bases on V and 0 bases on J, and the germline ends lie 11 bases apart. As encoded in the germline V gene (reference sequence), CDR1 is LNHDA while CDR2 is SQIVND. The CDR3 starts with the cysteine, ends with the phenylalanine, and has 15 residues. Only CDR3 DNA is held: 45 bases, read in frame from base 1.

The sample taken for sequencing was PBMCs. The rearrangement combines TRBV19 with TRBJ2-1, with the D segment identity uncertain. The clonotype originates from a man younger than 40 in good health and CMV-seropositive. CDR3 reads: CASSVSRYSYNEQFF. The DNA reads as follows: TGTGCCAGTAGTGTCTCGCGCTACTCCTACAATGAGCAGTTCTTC.